This is a list of T cell receptor beta chains from one sample in a study of T cell repertoires in cytomegalovirus infection. The antigens for these receptors are not known. TCRdb analysed the reads with MiXCR anew, one entry per CDR3 protein. This table has 200,000 or so distinct CDR3 sequences, 35% to 40% appearing once. The sample was CD8+ T cells from cultured PBMCs, taken from culture after CMV antigen stimulation. The receptor source for this set is a human donor in good health (CMV status not recorded). Some clones in this sample may be carry-over from other donors' samples. Each CDR3 is given with its conserved first and last residue. D genes are given only for firm matches. Size values are once, few and many counts, or a class for expanded clones, and some rows have none.

few	TRBV6-1	TRBJ2-1	.	TGTGCCAGCCCAGGGGTGAATGAGCAGTTCTTC	CASPGVNEQFF
many	TRBV7-8	TRBJ2-1	TRBD1	TGTGCCAGCAGCACACGAGACAGGGTCAATGAGCAGTTCTTC	CASSTRDRVNEQFF
few	TRBV7-2	TRBJ2-7	.	TGTGCCAGCAGCTGGGGGGACCACACTACCTACGAGCAGTACTTC	CASSWGDHTTYEQYF
.	TRBV12-3/TRBV12-4	TRBJ1-1	.	TGTGCCAGCAGCCCGCCGAGGGCTACAAACATGAACACTGAAGCTTTCTTT	CASSPPRATNMNTEAFF
.	TRBV7-3	TRBJ2-7	.	TGTGCCAGCAGCTCGGCGGGGCAGGGGTCAGACGAGCAGTACTTC	CASSSAGQGSDEQYF
.	TRBV7-9	TRBJ2-4	.	TGTGCCAGCAGCTTATCCCAAGGAGGGCGGAACATTCAGTACTTC	CASSLSQGGRNIQYF
.	TRBV7-3	TRBJ2-3	.	TGTGCCAGCAGCAATCCGGGACTTAGTCCAGATACGCAGTATTTT	CASSNPGLSPDTQYF
.	TRBV7-3	TRBJ2-3	.	TGTGCCAGCAGCCCATCCTCAGGGACCCCCACAGATACGCAGTATTTT	CASSPSSGTPTDTQYF
.	TRBV27	TRBJ2-7	.	TGTGCCAGCAGTTTATCGAAGGGGACACACTCCTACGAGCAGTACTTC	CASSLSKGTHSYEQYF
.	TRBV6-1	TRBJ2-6	.	TGTGCCAGCAGTGAAGCATTCAGGGACTTCTCTGGGGCCAACGTCCTGACTTTC	CASSEAFRDFSGANVLTF
.	TRBV7-9	TRBJ2-1	TRBD1	TGTGCCAGCAGCTCCCCACCTGGGACAGGGGGCCTGTTCTTC	CASSSPPGTGGLFF
few	TRBV7-8	TRBJ2-1	.	TGTGCCAGCAGCTTGCTAGTTTCCACTAGAAATGAGCAGTTCTTC	CASSLLVSTRNEQFF
.	TRBV6-1	TRBJ2-7	TRBD1	TGTGCCAGCAGTGAACCGCCGCTGTTACAGGGGGTCTACGAGCAGTACTTC	CASSEPPLLQGVYEQYF
.	TRBV19	TRBJ1-1	.	TGTGCCAGTAGTGCCCCCGGGGGGGATGAAGCTTTCTTT	CASSAPGGDEAFF
.	TRBV27	TRBJ2-3	TRBD2	TGTGCCAGCAGTTTCGACGGGACTAGCGGGAGGGGAGATACGCAGTATTTT	CASSFDGTSGRGDTQYF
few	TRBV7-8	TRBJ2-2	.	TGTGCCAGTAAGACACAGGGTCGGGGCACCGGGGAGCTGTTTTTT	CASKTQGRGTGELFF
.	TRBV11-3	TRBJ2-2	TRBD1	TGTGCCAGCAGTCCGGACAGGGGGGCCACCGGGGAGCTGTTTTTT	CASSPDRGATGELFF
few	TRBV7-9	TRBJ2-7	.	TGTGCCAGCAGCTCGCTACCCGGGGCCAATTACGAGCAGTACTTC	CASSSLPGANYEQYF
.	TRBV27	TRBJ2-1	TRBD2	TGTGCCAGCAGGGGGGTGGGGGAGGGCCGAAATGAGCAGTTCTTC	CASRGVGEGRNEQFF
once	TRBV25-1	TRBJ2-7	.	TGTGCCAGCAGTGAGGACGGGCCCCCCTACGAGCAGTACTTC	CASSEDGPPYEQYF
.	TRBV7-9	TRBJ1-2	.	TGTGCCAGCAGCTTCCCGACTCGGTTGGTGGATGGCTACACCTTC	CASSFPTRLVDGYTF
.	TRBV25-1	TRBJ1-4	TRBD1	TGTGCCAGCAGTCTCGGGACAGGGCGTGAAAAACTGTTTTTT	CASSLGTGREKLFF
.	TRBV19	TRBJ1-5	.	TGTGCCAGTAGTATACAGGGGCATCAGCCCCAGCATTTT	CASSIQGHQPQHF
.	TRBV6-5	TRBJ2-7	TRBD1	TGTGCCAGCAGTTACTCGACCCCACGACAGGGCTACGAGCAGTACTTC	CASSYSTPRQGYEQYF
.	TRBV7-8	TRBJ1-1	TRBD1	TGTGCCAGCAGCTTAGGGACAGGGGGGATGAACACTGAAGCTTTCTTT	CASSLGTGGMNTEAFF
.	TRBV7-9	TRBJ1-3	.	TGTGCCAGCAGACTGCCGAACTCTGGAAACACCATATATTTT	CASRLPNSGNTIYF
.	TRBV7-3	TRBJ2-2	.	TGTGCCAGCAGCCACCCAAGGGGGGGACGGACCGGGGAGCTGTTTTTT	CASSHPRGGRTGELFF
few	TRBV6-5	TRBJ2-5	TRBD1	TGTGCCAGCAGTTACTTGTCCCACGGGACAGCTCAAGAGACCCAGTACTTC	CASSYLSHGTAQETQYF
.	TRBV20-1	TRBJ2-7	TRBD2	TGCAGTGCTACCCCTCGGACTAGCGGGAACTCCTACGAGCAGTACTTC	CSATPRTSGNSYEQYF
few	TRBV7-8	TRBJ2-5	TRBD2	TGTGCCAGCAGCACGACGACTAGCACAGAGACCCAGTACTTC	CASSTTTSTETQYF
.	TRBV7-9	TRBJ2-1	TRBD2	TGTGCCAGCAGACTAGCGGGAGAGCCCTACAATGAGCAGTTCTTC	CASRLAGEPYNEQFF
many	TRBV7-2	TRBJ1-5	.	TGTGCCAGCAGCTTAGTAAATCAGCCCCAGCATTTT	CASSLVNQPQHF
.	TRBV11-2	TRBJ1-1	.	TGTGCCAGCAGCTTATTGGAGGGAATGAACACTGAAGCTTTCTTT	CASSLLEGMNTEAFF
.	TRBV6-5	TRBJ2-2	.	.	CASSTSDRDTGELFF
.	TRBV11-3	TRBJ2-1	.	TGTGCCAGCAGCTTAGACCGCCCTATCTGGGTCGAGGCACAACACAATGAGCAGTTCTTC	CASSLDRPIWVEAQHNEQFF
.	TRBV27	TRBJ2-5	.	TGTGCCAGCAGTTTATTGAGGGACCACCAAGAGACCCAGTACTTC	CASSLLRDHQETQYF
few	TRBV7-6	TRBJ2-7	.	TGTGCCAGCAGCTTAGAAATTGGGACTCCCTCCTACGAGCAGTACTTC	CASSLEIGTPSYEQYF
few	TRBV4-2	TRBJ1-4	.	TGTGCCAGCAGCCAAGGTGCGGCTAATGAAAAACTGTTTTTT	CASSQGAANEKLFF
.	TRBV5-6	TRBJ1-1	TRBD1	TGTGCCAGCAGCTTTTCGAACCTATGGGACAGGGTCGACCCGAACACTGAAGCTTTCTTT	CASSFSNLWDRVDPNTEAFF
.	TRBV7-3	TRBJ2-7	.	TGTGCCAGAAGCTCGGAGTCACAGGGCACCTACGAGCAGTACTTC	CARSSESQGTYEQYF
few	TRBV7-6	TRBJ1-2	.	TGTGCCAGCAGCGGGCCTAAAGAGAGGTACACCTTC	CASSGPKERYTF